These T cell receptor beta chains were read from a single sample in a study of OX40 agonist ivuxolimab in advanced cancers. Only in-frame clones appear in the TCRdb table, and some are missing; sequencing was by immunoSEQ multiplex PCR. Among tens of thousands of clones listed, roughly 85% were seen once. The starting material was CD4+ or CD8+ T cells sorted from blood, obtained in a trial of the OX40 agonist ivuxolimab. The source is an adult with an advanced solid tumor such as melanoma, head and neck, liver or kidney cancer. The CDR3 runs from the conserved cysteine through the conserved F or W. Fields, in order: V gene, J gene, D gene, clone size, CDR3 protein, CDR3 DNA. The D gene is left open where the match is weak. Clone size is stated in some rows and not others, as once, few, many or a class when expanded.

TRBV25-1	TRBJ1-2	.	.	CASSVGSWGLPGYTF	TGTGCCAGCAGTGTAGGGAGTTGGGGACTGCCTGGCTACACCTTC
TRBV6-6	TRBJ1-1	.	few	CASSSPAGGQKAEAFF	TGTGCCAGCAGTTCCCCCGCGGGGGGGCAAAAAGCTGAAGCTTTCTTT
TRBV18	TRBJ2-1	TRBD1	.	CASSPSQTGQGLNEQFF	TGTGCCAGCTCACCTTCACAAACGGGACAGGGTTTAAATGAGCAGTTCTTC
TRBV20-1	TRBJ1-1	.	few	CSARPGTPAFF	TGCAGTGCTCGGCCGGGGACGCCGGCTTTCTTT
TRBV7-8	TRBJ1-4	.	.	CASSLAIRATNEKLFF	TGTGCCAGCAGCTTAGCTATCAGGGCAACTAATGAAAAACTGTTTTTT
TRBV18	TRBJ1-1	.	.	CASSPKAGNTEAFF	TGTGCCAGCTCACCGAAGGCGGGGAACACTGAAGCTTTCTTT
TRBV7-9	TRBJ2-5	TRBD2	.	CASSPISGGGQETQYF	TGTGCCAGCAGCCCCATTAGCGGGGGGGGGCAAGAGACCCAGTACTTC
TRBV23-1	TRBJ1-1	TRBD1	.	CASRDSRDRGPEAFF	TGCGCCAGCAGAGACAGCCGGGACAGGGGTCCTGAAGCTTTCTTT
TRBV9	TRBJ2-7	.	.	CASSLGRPRDEEQYF	TGTGCCAGCAGCTTGGGACGCCCGAGGGATGAGGAGCAGTACTTC
TRBV7-9	TRBJ2-5	.	.	CASSLVGSTGGTQYF	TGTGCCAGCAGCTTAGTGGGGTCAACCGGGGGGACCCAGTACTTC
TRBV19	TRBJ1-5	TRBD1	.	CASSIVKGTGLNQPQHF	TGTGCCAGTAGTATAGTTAAGGGGACAGGACTTAATCAGCCCCAGCATTTT